This T cell receptor beta chain derives from a study of cytomegalovirus exposure and HLA in healthy donors. Study-wide context: Samples from HLA-typed donors yielded approximately 88 million unique TCRs in an early data release. Findings and caveats of the study: A likely sequencing artifact accounted for one observed cluster of highly shared sequence variants. Data from an earlier analysis indicated that most TCR beta V segments were productive either about 90% or about 30% of the time.

The PCR was carried out with 60 Vbeta primers and 13 Jbeta primers. Some clones are missing from TCRdb's copy, which holds only in-frame ones; the method was immunoSEQ multiplex PCR. The table shows around 190,000 clones, with about 88% occurring only once. This clone was seen a handful of times. Its antigen remains unknown. Germline CDR1 SQVTM, CDR2 ANQGSEA. The CDR3 totals 15 residues. Unmatched junction bases numbered 6, after V lost 3 bases and J lost 4 bases. Despite likely unrecorded immune exposures, the donors were nominally healthy at the time of sampling. The chain combines TRBV29-1 with TRBJ1-1; 12 bases fit TRBD1. The source of this sequence is a woman in her twenties or thirties in good health and CMV-seronegative. The material sequenced was PBMCs. This chain's CDR3 is CSVEGTGGASTEAFF. CDR3 DNA sequence: TGCAGCGTTGAGGGGACAGGGGGCGCGAGCACTGAAGCTTTCTTT. The full variable domain, in which reference TRBV29-1 and TRBJ1-1 provide the parts outside the CDR3, is SAVISQKPSRDICQRGTSLTIQCQVDSQVTMMFWYRQQPGQSLTLIATANQGSEATYESGFVIDKFPISRPNLTFSTLTVSNMSPEDSSIYLCSVEGTGGASTEAFFGQGTRLTVV.